Presented here are 3 T cell receptor beta chains from one specimen sequenced in a study of B cell selection in AIRE deficiency. Clones were sequenced by immunoSEQ multiplex PCR, and TCRdb holds only the in-frame ones, with some missing. The data contain about 23,000 clones, 97% of them singletons. Conventional CD4 T cells were sorted as CD4+CD127+ cells. The sample taken for sequencing was conventional CD4+ T cells sorted from PBMCs. These receptors were obtained from a human donor with AIRE deficiency.

The J gene is TRBJ2-2, the V gene TRBV19; maybe TRBD1 (6 bases). CDR1 is LNHDA and CDR2 is SQIVND in the germline V gene (reference sequence). This CDR3 is 18 amino acids long. The V end was cut by 3 bases, the J end by 6 bases, with 23 bases between. The CDR3 sequence: CASSMGVLGQSPPGELFF. CDR3 sequence (DNA): TGTGCCAGTAGTATGGGGGTTTTAGGACAGAGCCCTCCCGGGGAGCTGTTTTTT.

The chain combines TRBV5-6 with TRBJ2-2; unclear D gene. The CDR3 is 14 amino acids. Germline V gene sequence: CDR1 SGHDT, CDR2 YYEEEE. Trimming pared 0 bases from V and 4 bases from J, leaving 7 bases between. CDR3 bases: TGTGCCAGCAGCTTGGTTGCTACCACCGGGGAGCTGTTTTTT. This gives the protein CASSLVATTGELFF.

Comments on this clone: One junction end does not reproduce the germline sequence, and a read error may be involved. V and J are TRBV28 and TRBJ1-1; 9 bases agree with TRBD1. The germline gives CDR1 MDHEN, CDR2 SYDVKM. CDR3 length: 13 amino acids. CDR3 protein: CASSIRQGGADEF. The CDR3 nucleotides read TGTGCCAGCAGTATCAGACAGGGGGGAGCCGATGAATTT.